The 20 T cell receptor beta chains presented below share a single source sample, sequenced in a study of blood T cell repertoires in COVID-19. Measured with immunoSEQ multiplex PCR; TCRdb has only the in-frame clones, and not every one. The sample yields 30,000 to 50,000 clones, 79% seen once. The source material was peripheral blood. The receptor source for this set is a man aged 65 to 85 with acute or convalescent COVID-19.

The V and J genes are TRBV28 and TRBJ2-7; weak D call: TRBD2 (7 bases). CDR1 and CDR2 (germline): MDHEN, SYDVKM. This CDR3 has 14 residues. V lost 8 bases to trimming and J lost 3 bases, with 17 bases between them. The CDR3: CASPGGGGGYEQYF. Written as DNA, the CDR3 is TGTGCCAGCCCTGGGGGAGGGGGAGGCTACGAGCAGTACTTC.

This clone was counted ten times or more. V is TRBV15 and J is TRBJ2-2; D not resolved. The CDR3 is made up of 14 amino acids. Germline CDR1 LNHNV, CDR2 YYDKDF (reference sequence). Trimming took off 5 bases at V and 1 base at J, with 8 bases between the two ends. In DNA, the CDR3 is TGTGCCACCAGCGCCCGACAGAACACCGGGGAGCTGTTTTTT. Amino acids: CATSARQNTGELFF.

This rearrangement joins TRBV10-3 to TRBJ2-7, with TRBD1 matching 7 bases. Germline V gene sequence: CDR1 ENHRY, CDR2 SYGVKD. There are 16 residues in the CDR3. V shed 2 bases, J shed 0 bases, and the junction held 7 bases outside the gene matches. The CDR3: CAISEGRQGNSYEQYF. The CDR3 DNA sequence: TGTGCCATCAGTGAGGGTAGACAGGGAAACTCCTACGAGCAGTACTTC.

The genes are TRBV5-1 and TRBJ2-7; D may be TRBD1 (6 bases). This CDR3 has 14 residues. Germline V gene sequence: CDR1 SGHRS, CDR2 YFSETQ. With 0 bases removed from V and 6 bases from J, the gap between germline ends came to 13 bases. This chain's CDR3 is CASSLGDIPGEQYF. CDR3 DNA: TGCGCCAGCAGCTTGGGGGACATACCGGGCGAGCAGTACTTC.

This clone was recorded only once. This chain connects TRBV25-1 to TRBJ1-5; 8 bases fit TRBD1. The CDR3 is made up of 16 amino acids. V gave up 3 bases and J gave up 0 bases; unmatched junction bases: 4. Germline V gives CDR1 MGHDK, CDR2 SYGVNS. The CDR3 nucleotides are TGTGCCAGCAGTGACTCCGACAGGGGTAGCAATCAGCCCCAGCATTTT. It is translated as CASSDSDRGSNQPQHF. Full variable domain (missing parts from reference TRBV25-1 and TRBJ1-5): EADIYQTPRYLVIGTGKKITLECSQTMGHDKMYWYQQDPGMELHLIHYSYGVNSTEKGDLSSESTVSRIRTEHFPLTLESARPSHTSQYLCASSDSDRGSNQPQHFGDGTRLSIL.

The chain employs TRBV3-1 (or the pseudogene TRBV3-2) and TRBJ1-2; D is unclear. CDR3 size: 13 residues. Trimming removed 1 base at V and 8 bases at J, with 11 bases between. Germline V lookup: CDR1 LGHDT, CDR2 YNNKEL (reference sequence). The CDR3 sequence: CASSQGETHGYTF. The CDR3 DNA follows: TGTGCCAGCAGCCAAGGGGAGACCCACGGCTACACCTTC.

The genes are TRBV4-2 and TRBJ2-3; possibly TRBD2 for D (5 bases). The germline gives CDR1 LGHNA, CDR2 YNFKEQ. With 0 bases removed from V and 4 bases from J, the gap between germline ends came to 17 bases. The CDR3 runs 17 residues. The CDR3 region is CASSQEWAGLASDTQYF. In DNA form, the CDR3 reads TGTGCCAGCAGCCAAGAGTGGGCGGGTTTAGCGTCAGATACGCAGTATTTT.

The chain's CDR3 is CASSHPGQGIGELFF. In DNA, the CDR3 is TGTGCCAGCAGCCACCCGGGACAGGGTATCGGGGAGCTGTTTTTT. The chain has TRBV3-1 (or the pseudogene TRBV3-2) and TRBJ2-2; 9 nucleotides line up with TRBD1. CDR1 LGHDT and CDR2 YNNKEL come from the germline V gene (reference sequence). CDR3 length equals 15 residues. Unmatched junction bases numbered 6, after V lost 3 bases and J lost 7 bases.

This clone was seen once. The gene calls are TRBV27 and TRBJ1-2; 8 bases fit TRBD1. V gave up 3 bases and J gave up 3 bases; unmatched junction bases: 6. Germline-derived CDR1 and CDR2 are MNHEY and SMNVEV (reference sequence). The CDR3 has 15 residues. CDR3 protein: CASSFGQGGHYGYTF. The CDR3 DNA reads TGTGCCAGCAGTTTTGGACAGGGCGGCCACTATGGCTACACCTTC.

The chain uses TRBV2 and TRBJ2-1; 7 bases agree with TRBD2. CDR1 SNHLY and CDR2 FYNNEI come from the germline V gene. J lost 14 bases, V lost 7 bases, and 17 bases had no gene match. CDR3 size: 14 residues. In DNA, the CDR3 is TGTGCCAGCACGATCCGAGACACTTGGGAGGGGAAGTTCTTC. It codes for CASTIRDTWEGKFF.

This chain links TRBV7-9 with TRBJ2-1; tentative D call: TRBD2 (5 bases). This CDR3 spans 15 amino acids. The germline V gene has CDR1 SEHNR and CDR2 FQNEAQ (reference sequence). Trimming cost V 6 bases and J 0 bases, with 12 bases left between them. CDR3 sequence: CASSAQGSSYNEQFF. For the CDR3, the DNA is TGTGCCAGCAGTGCACAAGGGAGCTCCTACAATGAGCAGTTCTTC.

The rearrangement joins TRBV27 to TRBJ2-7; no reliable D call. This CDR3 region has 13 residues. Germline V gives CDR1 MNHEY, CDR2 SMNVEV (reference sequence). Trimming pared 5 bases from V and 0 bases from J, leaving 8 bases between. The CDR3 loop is CASSVQSSYEQYF. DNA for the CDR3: TGTGCCAGCAGTGTACAGAGCTCCTACGAGCAGTACTTC.

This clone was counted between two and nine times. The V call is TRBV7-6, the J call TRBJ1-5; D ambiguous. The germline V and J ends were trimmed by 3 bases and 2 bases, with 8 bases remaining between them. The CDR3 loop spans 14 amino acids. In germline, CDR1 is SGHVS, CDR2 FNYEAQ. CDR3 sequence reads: CASSLADGNQPQHF. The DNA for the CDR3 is TGTGCCAGCAGCTTGGCGGATGGCAATCAGCCCCAGCATTTT. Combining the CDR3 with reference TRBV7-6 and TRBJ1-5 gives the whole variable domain GAGVSQSPRYKVTKRGQDVALRCDPISGHVSLYWYRQALGQGPEFLTYFNYEAQQDKSGLPNDRFSAERPEGSISTLTIQRTEQRDSAMYRCASSLADGNQPQHFGDGTRLSIL.

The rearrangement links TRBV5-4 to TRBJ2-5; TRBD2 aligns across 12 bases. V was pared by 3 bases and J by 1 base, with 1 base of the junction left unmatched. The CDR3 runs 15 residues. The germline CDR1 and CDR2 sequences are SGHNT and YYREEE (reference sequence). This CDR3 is CASSWTSGIQETQYF. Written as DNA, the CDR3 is TGTGCCAGCAGCTGGACTAGCGGGATCCAAGAGACCCAGTACTTC.

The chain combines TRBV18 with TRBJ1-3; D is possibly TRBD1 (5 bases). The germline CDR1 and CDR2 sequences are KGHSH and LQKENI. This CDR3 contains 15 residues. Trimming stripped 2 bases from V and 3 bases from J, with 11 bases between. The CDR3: CASSPGAVGGNTIYF. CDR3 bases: TGTGCCAGCTCACCAGGGGCAGTAGGTGGAAACACCATATATTTT.

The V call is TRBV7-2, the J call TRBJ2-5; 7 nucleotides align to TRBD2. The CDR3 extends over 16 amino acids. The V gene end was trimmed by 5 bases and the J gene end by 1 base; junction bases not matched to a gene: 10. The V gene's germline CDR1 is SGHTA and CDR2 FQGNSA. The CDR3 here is CASSHPGSSGQETQYF. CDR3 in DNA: TGTGCCAGCAGCCACCCCGGATCTAGCGGCCAAGAGACCCAGTACTTC.

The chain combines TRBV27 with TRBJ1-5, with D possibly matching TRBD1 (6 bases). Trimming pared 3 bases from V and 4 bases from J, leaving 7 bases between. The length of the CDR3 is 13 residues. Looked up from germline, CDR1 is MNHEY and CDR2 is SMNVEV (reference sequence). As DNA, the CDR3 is TGTGCCAGCAGTTTCCAGGGGAATCAGCCCCAGCATTTT. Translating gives CASSFQGNQPQHF.

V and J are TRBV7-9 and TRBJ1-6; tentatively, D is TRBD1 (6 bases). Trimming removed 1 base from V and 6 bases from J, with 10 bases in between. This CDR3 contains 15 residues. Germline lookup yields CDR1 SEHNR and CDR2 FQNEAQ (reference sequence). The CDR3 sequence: CASSLVIQGNSPLHF. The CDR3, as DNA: TGTGCCAGCAGCTTAGTAATACAGGGTAATTCACCCCTCCACTTT.

In DNA form, the CDR3 reads TGTGCCAGCAGCTCTACAGGGAACGGTCAGCCCCAGCATTTT. Amino acid sequence: CASSSTGNGQPQHF. V is TRBV7-9 and J is TRBJ1-5, with D maybe TRBD1 (6 bases). This CDR3 is 14 amino acids long. Per germline, CDR1 SEHNR and CDR2 FQNEAQ (reference sequence). Trimming stripped 4 bases from V and 6 bases from J, with 13 bases between.

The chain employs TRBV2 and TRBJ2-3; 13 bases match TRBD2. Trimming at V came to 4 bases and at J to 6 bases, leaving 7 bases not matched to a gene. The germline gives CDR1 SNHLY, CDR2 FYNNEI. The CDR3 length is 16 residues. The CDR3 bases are TGTGCCAGCAGTGGGACTAGCGGGAGCGCCAGGGATACGCAGTATTTT. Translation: CASSGTSGSARDTQYF.